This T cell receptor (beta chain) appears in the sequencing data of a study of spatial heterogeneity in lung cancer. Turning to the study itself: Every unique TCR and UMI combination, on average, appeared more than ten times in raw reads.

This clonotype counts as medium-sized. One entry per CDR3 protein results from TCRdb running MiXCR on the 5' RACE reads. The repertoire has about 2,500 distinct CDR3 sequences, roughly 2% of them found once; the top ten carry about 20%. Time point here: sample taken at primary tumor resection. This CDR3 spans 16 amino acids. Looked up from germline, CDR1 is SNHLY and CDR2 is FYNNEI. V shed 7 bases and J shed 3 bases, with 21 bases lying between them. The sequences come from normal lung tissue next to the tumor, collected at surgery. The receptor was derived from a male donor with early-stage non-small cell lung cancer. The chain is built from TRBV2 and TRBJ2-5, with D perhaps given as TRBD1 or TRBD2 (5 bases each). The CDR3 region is CASNLDGANRKETQYF. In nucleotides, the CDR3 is TGTGCCAGCAACCTGGACGGGGCCAATCGAAAAGAGACCCAGTACTTC.